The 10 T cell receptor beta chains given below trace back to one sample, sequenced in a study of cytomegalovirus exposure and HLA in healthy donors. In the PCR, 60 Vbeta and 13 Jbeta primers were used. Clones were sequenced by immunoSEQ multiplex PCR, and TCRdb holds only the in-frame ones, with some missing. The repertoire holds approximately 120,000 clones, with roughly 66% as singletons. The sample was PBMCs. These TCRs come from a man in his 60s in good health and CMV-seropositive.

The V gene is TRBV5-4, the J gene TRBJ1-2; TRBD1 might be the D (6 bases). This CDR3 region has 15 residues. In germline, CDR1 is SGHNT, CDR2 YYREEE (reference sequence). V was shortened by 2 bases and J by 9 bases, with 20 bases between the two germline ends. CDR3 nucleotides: TGTGCCAGCAGCTTCCTTCGGGACACCCCCCGGAGCTACACCTTC. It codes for CASSFLRDTPRSYTF.

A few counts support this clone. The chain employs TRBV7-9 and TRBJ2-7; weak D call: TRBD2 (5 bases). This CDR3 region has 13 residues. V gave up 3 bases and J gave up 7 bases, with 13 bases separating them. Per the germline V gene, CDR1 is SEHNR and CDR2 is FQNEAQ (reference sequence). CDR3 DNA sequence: TGTGCCAGCAGCTTTCAGGTGGGGAGAGAGCAGTACTTC. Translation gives CASSFQVGREQYF.

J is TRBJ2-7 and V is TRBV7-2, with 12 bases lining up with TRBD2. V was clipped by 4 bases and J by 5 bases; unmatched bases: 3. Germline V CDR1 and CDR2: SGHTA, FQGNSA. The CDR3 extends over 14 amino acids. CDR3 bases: TGTGCCAGCAGCTGGGGACTAGCGGGCGACGAGCAGTACTTC. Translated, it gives CASSWGLAGDEQYF.

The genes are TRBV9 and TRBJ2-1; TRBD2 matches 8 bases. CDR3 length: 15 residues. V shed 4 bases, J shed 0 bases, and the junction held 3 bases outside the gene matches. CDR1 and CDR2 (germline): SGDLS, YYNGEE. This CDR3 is CASSREGSSYNEQFF. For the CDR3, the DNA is TGTGCCAGCAGCCGGGAGGGGAGCTCCTACAATGAGCAGTTCTTC.

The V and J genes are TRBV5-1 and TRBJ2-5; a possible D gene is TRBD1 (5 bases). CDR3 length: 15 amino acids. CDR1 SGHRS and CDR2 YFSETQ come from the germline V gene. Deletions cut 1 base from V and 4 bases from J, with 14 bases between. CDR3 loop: CASSLFDGARETQYF. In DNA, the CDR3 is TGCGCCAGCAGCTTGTTTGATGGGGCTAGAGAGACCCAGTACTTC.

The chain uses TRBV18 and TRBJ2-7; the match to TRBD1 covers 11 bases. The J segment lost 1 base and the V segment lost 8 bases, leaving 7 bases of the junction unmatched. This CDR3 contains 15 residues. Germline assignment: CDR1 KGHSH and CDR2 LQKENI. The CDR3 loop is CASQEGTGGSYEQYF. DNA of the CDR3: TGTGCCAGCCAAGAGGGGACAGGGGGGTCCTACGAGCAGTACTTC.

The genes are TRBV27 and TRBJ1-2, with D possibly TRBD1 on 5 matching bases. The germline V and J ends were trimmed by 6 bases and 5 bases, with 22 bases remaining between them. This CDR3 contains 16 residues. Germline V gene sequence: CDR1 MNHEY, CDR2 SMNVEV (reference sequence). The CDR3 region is CASRVGSRDPRYGYTF. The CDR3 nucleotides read TGTGCCAGCAGGGTCGGGAGCCGGGACCCACGGTATGGCTACACCTTC.

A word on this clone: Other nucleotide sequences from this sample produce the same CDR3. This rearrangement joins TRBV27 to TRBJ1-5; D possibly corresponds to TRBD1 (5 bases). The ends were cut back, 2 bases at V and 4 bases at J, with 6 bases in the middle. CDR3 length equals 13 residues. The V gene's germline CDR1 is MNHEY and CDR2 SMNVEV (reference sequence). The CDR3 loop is CASSLDRNQPQHF. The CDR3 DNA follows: TGTGCCAGCAGTTTAGACAGAAATCAGCCCCAGCATTTT.

CDR3 amino acids: CASSFREGAYEQYF. The CDR3 nucleotides are TGTGCCAGCAGCTTCCGTGAGGGGGCCTACGAGCAGTACTTC. V gene TRBV7-2 combines with J gene TRBJ2-7, with D possibly matching TRBD1 (6 bases). The CDR3 consists of 14 residues. V was clipped by 3 bases and J by 2 bases, with 11 bases between them. Germline V lookup: CDR1 SGHTA, CDR2 FQGNSA.

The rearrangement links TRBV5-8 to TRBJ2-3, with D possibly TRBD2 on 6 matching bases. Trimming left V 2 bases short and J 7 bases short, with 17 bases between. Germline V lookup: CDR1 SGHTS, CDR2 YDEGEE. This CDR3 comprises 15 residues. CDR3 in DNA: TGTGCCAGCAGCTTCTCTTTAGCTGCGGGACATACGCAGTATTTT. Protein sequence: CASSFSLAAGHTQYF.